This T cell receptor beta chain was identified during a study of T cells in Graves' hyperthyroidism and ophthalmopathy. The investigators amplified TCR beta CDR3 regions from RNA transcripts. First-round RT-PCR with HTBI primers amplified the TCR CDR3 region. MiXCR, applied by TCRdb to the multiplex PCR reads, yields one record per CDR3 protein. The sample lists 500,000 to 800,000 distinct CDR3 sequences; approximately 14% were seen once. About this clonotype itself: A clone one base away is much larger, so this may be a read error.

The CDR3 runs to 16 residues. Per germline, CDR1 MNHEY and CDR2 SVGAGI. This clonotype was obtained from a woman aged 45 to 65 with Graves' ophthalmopathy. The chain recombines TRBV6-5 with TRBJ2-5, with TRBD2 matching over 11 bases. The sample taken for sequencing was blood. CDR3 coding DNA: TGTGCCAGCGGTTACCTACTAGCGGGAGTTGTGGAGACCCAGTACTTC. It is translated as CASGYLLAGVVETQYF.